This TCR beta chain was captured in a study of low-dose radiotherapy and immunotherapy resistance in tumors. V was shortened by 3 bases and J by 8 bases, with 10 bases between the two germline ends. The CDR3 length is 13 residues. Germline assignment: CDR1 LNHDA and CDR2 SQIVND (reference sequence). TRAV- and TRBV-specific primers, spanning alpha and beta chains, primed first-strand cDNA. Amplification, which lasted approximately 20 PCR cycles, used a constant-region primer and V-primer adapter to amplify TCRs. TCRdb analysed the reads with MiXCR anew, one entry per CDR3 protein. The profile shows almost 40,000 distinct CDR3 sequences, around a third of them singletons. The time point: before trial treatment.

This sequence originates from a male donor with gallbladder cancer. The specimen was PBMCs, collected before treatment. The chain joins TRBV19 to TRBJ1-4; D is possibly TRBD1 (5 bases). The CDR3 reads CASSMGVREKLFF. Here the CDR3 DNA reads TGTGCCAGTAGTATGGGGGTTCGGGAAAAACTGTTTTTT.